A selection of T cell receptor beta chains follows, all from one sample in a study of blood T cell repertoires in COVID-19. Assay: immunoSEQ multiplex PCR; the TCRdb copy retains only in-frame clones and omits some. The table lists about 310,000 clones, more than 85% of them singletons. The sample consisted of peripheral blood. The receptors here all came from a man between 65 and 79 years old with acute or convalescent COVID-19. CDR3s include the opening cysteine and the closing phenylalanine or tryptophan. Each record gives: D gene, V gene, J gene, clone size, CDR3 DNA, CDR3 protein. The D gene is left open where the match is weak. Only some rows state a clone size, as once, few, many or a class for expanded clones.

D: TRBD2; V: TRBV20-1; J: TRBJ2-3; size: .; DNA: TGCAGTGCTAGTATAGTAGCGGGGCCTACAGATACGCAGTATTTT; CDR3: CSASIVAGPTDTQYF
D: TRBD1; V: TRBV7-2; J: TRBJ1-6; size: .; DNA: TGTGCCAGCAGCTTACGACAGGGGTTGGGCGCACCCCTCCACTTT; CDR3: CASSLRQGLGAPLHF
D: TRBD2; V: TRBV7-2; J: TRBJ2-2; size: .; DNA: TGTGCCAGCAGCTCGACTAGCGGGAGGGGTCGGACCGGGGAGCTGTTTTTT; CDR3: CASSSTSGRGRTGELFF
D: TRBD1; V: TRBV18; J: TRBJ1-1; size: once; DNA: TGTGCCAGCTCACCATCGACAGGGGGGATATGGACTGAAGCTTTCTTT; CDR3: CASSPSTGGIWTEAFF
D: TRBD1; V: TRBV19; J: TRBJ1-1; size: .; DNA: TGTGCCAGTAGAGGAACAGGGGGCTGGAACACTGAAGCTTTCTTT; CDR3: CASRGTGGWNTEAFF
D: .; V: TRBV7-3; J: TRBJ2-2; size: few; DNA: TGTGCCAGCAGCTCTCATCCGAGAACCGGGGAGCTGTTTTTT; CDR3: CASSSHPRTGELFF
D: .; V: TRBV3-1/TRBV3-2; J: TRBJ1-1; size: .; DNA: TGTGCCAGCAGCCAAGGAACCACAGCGAACACTGAAGCTTTCTTT; CDR3: CASSQGTTANTEAFF
D: TRBD2; V: TRBV28; J: TRBJ2-5; size: once; DNA: TGTGCCAGCAGTTCCCATAGCGGGGGGGGGACCCAAGAGACCCAGTACTTC; CDR3: CASSSHSGGGTQETQYF
D: .; V: TRBV19; J: TRBJ1-3; size: .; DNA: TGTGCCAGTAGTACGAGCCGAGGGCTCTCTGGAAACACCATATATTTT; CDR3: CASSTSRGLSGNTIYF
D: .; V: TRBV6-5; J: TRBJ1-5; size: .; DNA: TGTGCCAGCAGTTACTATGGGACTGCCCCTCAGCCCCAGCATTTT; CDR3: CASSYYGTAPQPQHF
D: .; V: TRBV11-2; J: TRBJ1-5; size: .; DNA: TGTGCCAGCAGCTTAGTAGGAGGGCCCCAGCATTTT; CDR3: CASSLVGGPQHF
D: .; V: TRBV7-9; J: TRBJ2-3; size: .; DNA: TGTGCCAGCAGCTTAAGAGGGTTTCTGGATACGCAGTATTTT; CDR3: CASSLRGFLDTQYF
D: TRBD2; V: TRBV2; J: TRBJ2-1; size: .; DNA: TGTGCCAGCAGTAGGACTAGCGGGGGACTATACAATGAGCAGTTCTTC; CDR3: CASSRTSGGLYNEQFF
D: .; V: TRBV7-2; J: TRBJ2-7; size: .; DNA: TGTGCCAGCAGCTTCGACAGGGAGGCCTACGAGCAGTACTTC; CDR3: CASSFDREAYEQYF
D: .; V: TRBV6-6; J: TRBJ1-4; size: few; DNA: TGTGCCAGCCGTGGGGCCTCGGAAAAACTGTTTTTT; CDR3: CASRGASEKLFF
D: TRBD2; V: TRBV7-3; J: TRBJ2-3; size: .; DNA: TGTGCCAGCAGCCGCGGGAGGGGTCGCGGAGATACGCAGTATTTT; CDR3: CASSRGRGRGDTQYF
D: .; V: TRBV18; J: TRBJ1-1; size: .; DNA: TGTGCCAGTTATCAGGGGCGGGAGACTGAAGCTTTCTTT; CDR3: CASYQGRETEAFF
D: TRBD2; V: TRBV7-2; J: TRBJ2-7; size: .; DNA: TGTGCCAGCAGCTTAGTGGCGGGAGTGTCCTACGAGCAGTACTTC; CDR3: CASSLVAGVSYEQYF
D: .; V: TRBV4-1; J: TRBJ1-2; size: .; DNA: TGCGCCAGCAGCCAAGCCGGGGGACGAGTCTATGGCTACACCTTC; CDR3: CASSQAGGRVYGYTF
D: .; V: TRBV10-1; J: TRBJ2-3; size: .; DNA: TGCGCCAGCAGTGACCCTAGCACAGATACGCAGTATTTT; CDR3: CASSDPSTDTQYF
D: .; V: TRBV29-1; J: TRBJ2-2; size: .; DNA: TGCAGCTTCCCCAACAGGGCTGTCGGGGAGCTGTTTTTT; CDR3: CSFPNRAVGELFF
D: .; V: TRBV6-5; J: TRBJ2-3; size: once; DNA: TGTGCCAGCAGTCCCAACGCGATTAGCACAGATACGCAGTATTTT; CDR3: CASSPNAISTDTQYF
D: TRBD1; V: TRBV9; J: TRBJ2-2; size: .; DNA: TGTGCCAGCAGCGAGACAGGGCCTTTGAACACCGGGGAGCTGTTTTTT; CDR3: CASSETGPLNTGELFF
D: TRBD1; V: TRBV7-3; J: TRBJ2-1; size: .; DNA: TGTGCCAGCAGCCGGACGGGGACAGCCAATGAGCAGTTCTTC; CDR3: CASSRTGTANEQFF
D: .; V: TRBV15; J: TRBJ2-5; size: .; DNA: TGTGCCACTAACCCGTCCGTGACTCGTCAAGAGACCCAGTACTTC; CDR3: CATNPSVTRQETQYF
D: TRBD1; V: TRBV19; J: TRBJ1-5; size: .; DNA: TGTGCCAGTAGTATCGACAGGGCTACCTACAATCAGCCCCAGCATTTT; CDR3: CASSIDRATYNQPQHF
D: TRBD1; V: TRBV4-1; J: TRBJ2-3; size: few; DNA: TGCGCCAGCAGCCAAGGACGGGACAGGGTACGACATACGCAGTATTTT; CDR3: CASSQGRDRVRHTQYF
D: .; V: TRBV3-1/TRBV3-2; J: TRBJ1-1; size: .; DNA: TGTGCCAGCAGGGAATTACAGGGTTCGACTGAAGCTTTCTTT; CDR3: CASRELQGSTEAFF
D: TRBD2; V: TRBV4-2; J: TRBJ2-3; size: .; DNA: TGTGCCAGCAGCCAAGGCTCAAGCGGGGGGACAGATACGCAGTATTTT; CDR3: CASSQGSSGGTDTQYF
D: TRBD1; V: TRBV7-2; J: TRBJ2-2; size: .; DNA: TGTGCCAGCAGCAGACAGGGGGCGGCCACCGGGGAGCTGTTTTTT; CDR3: CASSRQGAATGELFF
D: TRBD2; V: TRBV6-2/TRBV6-3; J: TRBJ2-7; size: .; DNA: TGTGCCAGCAGTTCCCGACTAGCGGGGTTGACCTACGAGCAGTACTTC; CDR3: CASSSRLAGLTYEQYF
D: .; V: TRBV9; J: TRBJ2-2; size: .; DNA: TGTGCCAGCAGCGTAGTCCAGGGAAACACCGGGGAGCTGTTTTTT; CDR3: CASSVVQGNTGELFF
D: .; V: TRBV18; J: TRBJ1-6; size: .; DNA: TGTGCCAGCTCACCACGAGGGGAGGGGTCACCCCTCCACTTT; CDR3: CASSPRGEGSPLHF
D: TRBD1; V: TRBV5-1; J: TRBJ2-7; size: .; DNA: TGCGCCAGCAGTAACTCAGGGGGCAACTACGAGCAGTACTTC; CDR3: CASSNSGGNYEQYF
D: .; V: TRBV6-6; J: TRBJ1-1; size: .; DNA: TGTGCCAGCAGTTATGGACACCGGAACACTGAAGCTTTCTTT; CDR3: CASSYGHRNTEAFF
D: TRBD1; V: TRBV15; J: TRBJ1-6; size: .; DNA: TGTGCCACCAGCATGGACAGGGGAATCCTCCACTTT; CDR3: CATSMDRGILHF
D: .; V: TRBV3-1/TRBV3-2; J: TRBJ2-7; size: .; DNA: TGTGCCAGCAGCTCAACCCGGACAGTCTACGAGCAGTACTTC; CDR3: CASSSTRTVYEQYF
D: .; V: TRBV18; J: TRBJ1-2; size: .; DNA: TGTGCCAGCTCACACAGAGTAGTAAACTATGGCTACACCTTC; CDR3: CASSHRVVNYGYTF
D: TRBD1; V: TRBV6-5; J: TRBJ2-2; size: once; DNA: TGTGCCAGCAGTCTCGGGACAGGGGTGTCCGGGGAGCTGTTTTTT; CDR3: CASSLGTGVSGELFF
D: .; V: TRBV19; J: TRBJ1-1; size: .; DNA: TGTGCCAGCGGACAGCACGGCACTGAAGCTTTCTTT; CDR3: CASGQHGTEAFF
D: .; V: TRBV28; J: TRBJ1-2; size: .; DNA: TGTGCCAGCAGTTTTAGACAGGAGCCCCCCTATGGCTACACCTTC; CDR3: CASSFRQEPPYGYTF
D: TRBD1; V: TRBV29-1; J: TRBJ1-5; size: .; DNA: TGCAGCGTGGGACAGAATAGCAATCAGCCCCAGCATTTT; CDR3: CSVGQNSNQPQHF